Here is one TCR beta chain with its context. At one of its ends the junction is not consistent with the germline gene, which may arise from a read error. The sample is drawn from a study of CD8 T cells in Susac syndrome. CDR3 length: 10 amino acids. Germline assignment: CDR1 DFQATT and CDR2 SNEGSKA (reference sequence). Sequencing targeted TCR beta in T cells from blood (CD8+ and CD4+). Those who served as multiple sclerosis controls were treatment-naive patients with stable or active relapsing-remitting disease. Reverse transcription of roughly 0.5 to 1 ug RNA used random hexamers. Amplification of TCR beta CDR3 spanned 54 Vbeta and 13 Jbeta via immunoSEQ multiplex PCR. TCRdb ran MiXCR on the immunoSEQ multiplex PCR reads and lists one entry per CDR3 protein. Of 150,000 to 200,000 distinct CDR3 sequences in the sample, 90% to 96% were seen once.

J is TRBJ1-5 and V is TRBV20-1; no clear D gene. Sequences were obtained from CD4+ T cells from PBMCs. The TCR was taken from a human donor with multiple sclerosis. The CDR3: CSASSQPQHF. The CDR3 DNA follows: TGCAGTGCTAGCAGTCAGCCCCAGCATTTT.